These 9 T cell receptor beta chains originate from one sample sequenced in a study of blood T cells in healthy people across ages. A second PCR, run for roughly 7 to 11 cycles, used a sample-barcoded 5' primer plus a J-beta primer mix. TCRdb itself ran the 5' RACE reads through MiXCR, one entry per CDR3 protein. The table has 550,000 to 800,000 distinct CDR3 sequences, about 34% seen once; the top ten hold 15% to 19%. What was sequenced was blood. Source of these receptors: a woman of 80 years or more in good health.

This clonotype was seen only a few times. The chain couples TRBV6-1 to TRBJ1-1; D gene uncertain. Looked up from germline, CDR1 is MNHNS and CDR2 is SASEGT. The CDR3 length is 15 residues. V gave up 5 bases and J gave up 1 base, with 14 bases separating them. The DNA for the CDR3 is TGTGCCAGCAGTTCTTTACCACCTTCGAACACTGAAGCTTTCTTT. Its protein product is CASSSLPPSNTEAFF.

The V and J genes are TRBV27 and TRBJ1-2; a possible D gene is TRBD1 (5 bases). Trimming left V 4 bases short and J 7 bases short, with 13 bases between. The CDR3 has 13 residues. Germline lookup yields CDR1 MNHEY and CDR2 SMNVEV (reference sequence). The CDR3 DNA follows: TGTGCCAGCAGTTGGGGGGAGGGCTGTGGCTACACCTTC. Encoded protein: CASSWGEGCGYTF.

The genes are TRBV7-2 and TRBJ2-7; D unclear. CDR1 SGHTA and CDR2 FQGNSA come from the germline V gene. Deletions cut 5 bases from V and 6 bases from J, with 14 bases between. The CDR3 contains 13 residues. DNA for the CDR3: TGTGCCAGCAGCAACCAAGCTAGAGGCGAGCAGTACTTC. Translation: CASSNQARGEQYF.

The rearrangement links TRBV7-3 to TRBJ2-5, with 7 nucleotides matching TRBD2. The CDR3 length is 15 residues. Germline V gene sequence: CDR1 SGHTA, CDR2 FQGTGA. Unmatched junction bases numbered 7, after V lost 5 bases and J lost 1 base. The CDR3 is CASSPNGGSQETQYF. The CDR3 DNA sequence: TGTGCCAGCAGCCCAAACGGGGGGTCCCAAGAGACCCAGTACTTC.

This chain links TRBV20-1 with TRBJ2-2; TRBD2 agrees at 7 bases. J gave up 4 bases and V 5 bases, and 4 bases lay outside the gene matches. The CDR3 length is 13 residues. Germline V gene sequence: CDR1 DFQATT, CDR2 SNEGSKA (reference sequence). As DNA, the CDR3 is TGCAGTGCTGGTTGGGGGGGCACCGGGGAGCTGTTTTTT. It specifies CSAGWGGTGELFF.

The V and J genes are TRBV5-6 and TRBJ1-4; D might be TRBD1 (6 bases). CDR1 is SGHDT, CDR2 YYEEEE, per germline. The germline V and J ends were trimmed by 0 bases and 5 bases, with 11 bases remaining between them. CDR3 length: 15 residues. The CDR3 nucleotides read TGTGCCAGCAGCTTGGATCAGGGGCAAAATGAAAAACTGTTTTTT. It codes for CASSLDQGQNEKLFF. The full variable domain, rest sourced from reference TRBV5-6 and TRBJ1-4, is DAGVTQSPTHLIKTRGQQVTLRCSPKSGHDTVSWYQQALGQGPQFIFQYYEEEERQRGNFPDRFSGHQFPNYSSELNVNALLLGDSALYLCASSLDQGQNEKLFFGSGTQLSVL.

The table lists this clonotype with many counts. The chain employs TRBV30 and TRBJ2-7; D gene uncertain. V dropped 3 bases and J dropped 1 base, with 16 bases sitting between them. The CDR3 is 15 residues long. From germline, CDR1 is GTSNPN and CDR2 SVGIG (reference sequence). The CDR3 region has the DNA TGTGCCTGGAGCGATAGGGCCTTGAGGTCCTACGAGCAGTACTTC. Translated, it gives CAWSDRALRSYEQYF.

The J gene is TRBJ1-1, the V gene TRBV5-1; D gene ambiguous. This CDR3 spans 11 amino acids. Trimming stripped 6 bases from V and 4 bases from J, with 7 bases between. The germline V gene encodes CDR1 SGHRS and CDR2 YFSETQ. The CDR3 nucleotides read TGCGCCAGCATTTCCGGCACTGAAGCTTTCTTT. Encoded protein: CASISGTEAFF.

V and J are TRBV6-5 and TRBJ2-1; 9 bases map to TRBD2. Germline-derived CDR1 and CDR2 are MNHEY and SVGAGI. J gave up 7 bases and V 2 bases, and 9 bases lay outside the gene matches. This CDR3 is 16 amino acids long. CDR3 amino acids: CASSYLSGSGLNEQFF. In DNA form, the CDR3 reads TGTGCCAGCAGTTACCTTAGCGGGAGCGGCTTGAATGAGCAGTTCTTC.